This entry lists 22 T cell receptor beta chains sequenced from one sample in a study of blood T cell repertoires in COVID-19. TCRdb's copy holds only in-frame clones and misses some; the assay was immunoSEQ multiplex PCR. The sample contains 150,000 to 200,000 clones, roughly 84% of which appear only once. The sample consisted of PBMCs or T cells enriched from blood (not recorded which). Receptor source: a woman in her twenties or thirties who had been exposed to COVID-19.

This CDR3 reads CSVWGTGGASGELFF. The CDR3 region has the DNA TGCAGCGTCTGGGGAACAGGGGGCGCTTCCGGGGAGCTGTTTTTT. This chain links TRBV29-1 with TRBJ2-2, with 9 bases that match TRBD1. The V and J ends lost 6 bases and 6 bases, in that order; junction bases with no gene match: 11. This CDR3 is built from 15 residues. The germline V gene has CDR1 SQVTM and CDR2 ANQGSEA.

The rearrangement uses TRBV7-3 and TRBJ2-4; 7 bases line up with TRBD2. The CDR3 spans 17 residues. Germline V CDR1 and CDR2: SGHTA, FQGTGA. Losses at the gene ends were 4 bases for V and 7 bases for J; bases not matched to a gene: 16. The CDR3 reads CASSSASRASGGNIQYF. The CDR3 nucleotides are TGTGCCAGCAGCTCCGCCTCTAGGGCTAGCGGTGGGAACATTCAGTACTTC.

The rearrangement links TRBV19 to TRBJ2-3, with a weak D call TRBD1 (6 bases). This CDR3 region has 22 residues. V was clipped by 5 bases and J by 2 bases, with 35 bases between them. The germline gives CDR1 LNHDA, CDR2 SQIVND (reference sequence). CDR3 nucleotides: TGTGCCAGTAGTTCCCTTGGGACCCTACCCGGGCAGGGGCCATTCAACACAGATACGCAGTATTTT. This encodes CASSSLGTLPGQGPFNTDTQYF. Looking up the rest from reference TRBV19 and TRBJ2-3 gives the full variable domain: DGGITQSPKYLFRKEGQNVTLSCEQNLNHDAMYWYRQDPGQGLRLIYYSQIVNDFQKGDIAEGYSVSREKKESFPLTVTSAQKNPTAFYLCASSSLGTLPGQGPFNTDTQYFGPGTRLTVL.

V usage is TRBV9 and J usage is TRBJ2-2; a possible D gene is TRBD1 (6 bases). CDR1 and CDR2 from the germline V gene are SGDLS and YYNGEE. The CDR3 runs to 15 residues. V lost 0 bases and J 1 base, leaving 7 bases between the germline ends. CDR3: CASSVGTVNTGELFF. CDR3 DNA sequence: TGTGCCAGCAGCGTAGGGACAGTGAACACCGGGGAGCTGTTTTTT.

The V call is TRBV7-6, the J call TRBJ1-1; D unresolved. The CDR3 sequence is 14 residues long. The V end lost 7 bases, the J end lost 5 bases, and 17 bases lay between the germline ends. The germline V gene has CDR1 SGHVS and CDR2 FNYEAQ. The CDR3 DNA sequence: TGTGCCAGCACCGAGGTCAGCCCTCAGACTGAAGCTTTCTTT. Amino acid sequence: CASTEVSPQTEAFF.

This sequence joins TRBV27 and TRBJ2-7, with 7 positions matching TRBD1. Trimming at V came to 3 bases and at J to 2 bases, leaving 10 bases not matched to a gene. This CDR3 region has 16 residues. Per the germline V gene, CDR1 is MNHEY and CDR2 is SMNVEV (reference sequence). The CDR3: CASSFNPGGVPYEQYF. CDR3 DNA: TGTGCCAGCAGTTTCAATCCAGGGGGAGTTCCCTACGAGCAGTACTTC.

The gene calls are TRBV5-4 and TRBJ2-7; D possibly corresponds to TRBD2 (5 bases). Germline V gene lookup returns CDR1 SGHNT and CDR2 YYREEE (reference sequence). V dropped 2 bases and J dropped 6 bases, with 15 bases sitting between them. This CDR3 is built from 14 residues. In nucleotides, the CDR3 is TGTGCCAGCAGCTTCTATGTCGCCGCGGGCGAGCAGTACTTC. Translated, it gives CASSFYVAAGEQYF.

J is TRBJ2-5 and V is TRBV3-1 (or the pseudogene TRBV3-2); D ambiguous. This CDR3 comprises 12 residues. Germline lookup yields CDR1 LGHDT and CDR2 YNNKEL (reference sequence). The V gene lost 4 bases and the J gene lost 5 bases, with 8 bases spanning the gap. CDR3 bases: TGTGCCAGCAGCCGCCTCGGGGAGACCCAGTACTTC. Translation gives CASSRLGETQYF.

This chain connects TRBV6-5 to TRBJ1-4; D possibly corresponds to TRBD1 (6 bases). The CDR3 runs 15 residues. Trimming took 5 bases from V and 7 from J, leaving 17 bases between them. The germline CDR1 and CDR2 sequences are MNHEY and SVGAGI. CDR3 nucleotide sequence: TGTGCCAGCAGTACCGATAGGGGGATAGGTGAAAAACTGTTTTTT. Translated: CASSTDRGIGEKLFF.

The chain recombines TRBV9 with TRBJ2-2; maybe TRBD2 (5 bases). Germline V CDR1 and CDR2: SGDLS, YYNGEE. V lost 3 bases, J lost 7 bases, and 10 bases lay in between. This CDR3 is built from 13 residues. The CDR3 DNA is TGTGCCAGCAGCGCCGGAGGTGTCGGGGAGCTGTTTTTT. This encodes CASSAGGVGELFF.

As DNA, the CDR3 is TGTGCCAGCAGCCCGGGACTAGCTGCCGGGGAGCTGTTTTTT. Residues: CASSPGLAAGELFF. This chain links TRBV4-2 with TRBJ2-2; 9 bases fit TRBD2. The V segment lost 4 bases and the J segment 6 bases; nucleotides outside the gene matches: 3. Looked up from germline, CDR1 is LGHNA and CDR2 is YNFKEQ. The length of the CDR3 is 14 residues.

The genes are TRBV6-5 and TRBJ2-7, with D tentatively TRBD2 (6 bases). Germline V CDR1 and CDR2: MNHEY, SVGAGI. The CDR3 loop spans 14 amino acids. V was pared by 2 bases and J by 4 bases, with 12 bases between. The chain's CDR3 is CASSYGRGTYEQYF. CDR3 DNA: TGTGCCAGCAGTTACGGCCGGGGGACTTACGAGCAGTACTTC.

This sequence joins TRBV4-2 and TRBJ2-7, with TRBD1 matching over 7 bases. Germline V gene data show CDR1 as LGHNA and CDR2 as YNFKEQ. After removal of 1 base from V and 1 base from J, the junction contained 4 bases not matched to a gene. The CDR3 consists of 15 residues. This chain's CDR3 is CASSQVWDSSYEQYF. The CDR3 nucleotides are TGTGCCAGCAGCCAAGTATGGGACAGTTCCTACGAGCAGTACTTC.

This clone was observed once. The gene calls are TRBV18 and TRBJ1-6; no definite D call. V gave up 5 bases and J gave up 9 bases, with 8 bases separating them. CDR3 length equals 12 residues. Germline V gene lookup returns CDR1 KGHSH and CDR2 LQKENI. The CDR3 reads CASSTLGSPLHF. CDR3 DNA: TGTGCCAGCTCAACCCTCGGTTCACCCCTCCACTTT.

This clone was counted only a few times. V usage is TRBV11-2 and J usage is TRBJ2-7; D gene unclear. Looked up from germline, CDR1 is SGHAT and CDR2 is FQNNGV. The V end lost 5 bases, the J end lost 2 bases, and 4 bases lay between the germline ends. The CDR3 runs 11 residues. The CDR3 DNA reads TGTGCCAGCAGCCCCGCCTACGAGCAGTACTTC. Its translation: CASSPAYEQYF.

V and J are TRBV14 and TRBJ2-3; D may be TRBD1 (5 bases). CDR1 SGHDN and CDR2 FVKESK come from the germline V gene. The CDR3 has 15 residues. Deletions cut 1 base from V and 2 bases from J, with 10 bases between. In DNA, the CDR3 is TGTGCCAGCAGCCAAGGACAGAGCCTCACAGATACGCAGTATTTT. Protein sequence: CASSQGQSLTDTQYF.

The chain is built from TRBV3-1 (or the pseudogene TRBV3-2) and TRBJ2-5; TRBD2 matches at 7 bases. J gave up 5 bases and V 6 bases, and 3 bases lay outside the gene matches. The CDR3 runs 12 residues. Per germline, CDR1 LGHDT and CDR2 YNNKEL (reference sequence). CDR3: CASRTSKETQYF. The CDR3 bases are TGTGCCAGCAGGACTAGCAAGGAGACCCAGTACTTC.

This clone was counted a few times. The chain couples TRBV7-2 to TRBJ1-2, with a weak D call TRBD1 (6 bases). CDR3 length equals 16 residues. Germline CDR1 reads SGHTA; CDR2 reads FQGNSA. V was trimmed by 4 bases and J by 6 bases, leaving 21 bases between them. The CDR3 nucleotides are TGTGCCAGCAGCTATCGTCGGGGGGCCCATTCACATGGCTACACCTTC. It translates to CASSYRRGAHSHGYTF.

This chain links TRBV15 with TRBJ1-4; D perhaps matches TRBD1 (5 bases). Trimming stripped 5 bases from V and 10 bases from J, with 11 bases between. CDR3 size: 12 residues. Germline V gene sequence: CDR1 LNHNV, CDR2 YYDKDF (reference sequence). CDR3: CATSHPQGKLFF. CDR3 DNA sequence: TGTGCCACCAGCCACCCGCAGGGAAAACTGTTTTTT.

The count of this clone is one. This clone may be a read error of a much larger clone one base away. The same CDR3 arises from other DNA sequences in this sample as well. J is TRBJ1-1 and V is TRBV2, with D possibly matching TRBD1 (6 bases). The CDR3 contains 17 residues. Germline V gene sequence: CDR1 SNHLY, CDR2 FYNNEI. V shed 1 base and J shed 5 bases, with 20 bases lying between them. This CDR3 is CASSEGGGWGRRTEAFF. In DNA, the CDR3 is TGTGCCAGCAGTGAAGGGGGCGGATGGGGGCGGCGAACTGAAGCTTTCTTT. The whole variable domain, filled in from reference TRBV2 and TRBJ1-1, reads EPEVTQTPSHQVTQMGQEVILRCVPISNHLYFYWYRQILGQKVEFLVSFYNNEISEKSEIFDDQFSVERPDGSNFTLKIRSTKLEDSAMYFCASSEGGGWGRRTEAFFGQGTRLTVV.

The V and J genes are TRBV4-1 and TRBJ1-1; D ambiguous. Germline V CDR1 and CDR2: MGHRA, YSYEKL. CDR3 size: 15 residues. Trimming took off 1 base at V and 1 base at J, with 10 bases between the two ends. CDR3 in amino acids: CASSQAPFRNTEAFF. The CDR3, as DNA: TGCGCCAGCAGCCAAGCCCCTTTTAGGAACACTGAAGCTTTCTTT.

This chain joins TRBV6-2 or TRBV6-3 and TRBJ1-1; D might be TRBD1 (5 bases). Per the germline V gene, CDR1 is MNHEY and CDR2 is SVGEGT. This CDR3 spans 17 amino acids. Trimming removed 4 bases at V and 4 bases at J, with 22 bases between. CDR3 region: CASSSPRGPLGATEAFF. The DNA for the CDR3 is TGTGCCAGCAGTTCTCCAAGGGGCCCCCTTGGGGCCACTGAAGCTTTCTTT.